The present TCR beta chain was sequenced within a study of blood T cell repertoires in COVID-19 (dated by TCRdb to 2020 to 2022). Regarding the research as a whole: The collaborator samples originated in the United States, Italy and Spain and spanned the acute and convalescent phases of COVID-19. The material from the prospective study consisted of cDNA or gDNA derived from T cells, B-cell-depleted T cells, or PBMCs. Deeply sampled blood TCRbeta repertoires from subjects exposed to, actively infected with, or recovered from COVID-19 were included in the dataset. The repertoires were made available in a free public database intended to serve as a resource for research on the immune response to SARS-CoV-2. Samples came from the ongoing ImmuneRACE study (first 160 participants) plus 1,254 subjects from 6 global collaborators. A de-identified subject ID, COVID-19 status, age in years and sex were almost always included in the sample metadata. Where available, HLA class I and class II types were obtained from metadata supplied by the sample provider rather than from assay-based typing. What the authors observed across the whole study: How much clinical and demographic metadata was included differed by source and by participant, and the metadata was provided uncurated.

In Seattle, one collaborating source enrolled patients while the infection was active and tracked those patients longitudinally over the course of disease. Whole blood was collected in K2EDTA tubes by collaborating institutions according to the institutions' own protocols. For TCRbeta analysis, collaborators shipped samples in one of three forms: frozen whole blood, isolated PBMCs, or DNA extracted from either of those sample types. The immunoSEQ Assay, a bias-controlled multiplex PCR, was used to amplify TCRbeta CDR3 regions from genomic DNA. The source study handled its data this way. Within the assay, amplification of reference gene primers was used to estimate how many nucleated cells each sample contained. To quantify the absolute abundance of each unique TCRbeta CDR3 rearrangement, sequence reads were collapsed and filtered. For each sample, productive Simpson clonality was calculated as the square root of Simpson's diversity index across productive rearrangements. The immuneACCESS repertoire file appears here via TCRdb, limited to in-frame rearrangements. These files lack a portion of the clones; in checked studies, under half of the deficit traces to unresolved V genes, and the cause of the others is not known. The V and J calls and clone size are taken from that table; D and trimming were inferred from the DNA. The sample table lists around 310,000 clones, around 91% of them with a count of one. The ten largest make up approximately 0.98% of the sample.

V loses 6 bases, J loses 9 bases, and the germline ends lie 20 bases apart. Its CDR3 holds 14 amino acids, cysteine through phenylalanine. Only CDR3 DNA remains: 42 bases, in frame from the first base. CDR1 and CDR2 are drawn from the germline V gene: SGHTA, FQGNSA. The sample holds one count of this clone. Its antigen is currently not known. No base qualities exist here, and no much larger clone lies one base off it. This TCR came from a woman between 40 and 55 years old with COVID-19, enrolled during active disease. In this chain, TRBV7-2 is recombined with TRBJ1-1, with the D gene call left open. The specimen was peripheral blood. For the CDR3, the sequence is CASSQAEQIRKAFF. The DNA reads TGTGCCAGCAGTCAAGCGGAACAGATTAGGAAAGCTTTCTTT.